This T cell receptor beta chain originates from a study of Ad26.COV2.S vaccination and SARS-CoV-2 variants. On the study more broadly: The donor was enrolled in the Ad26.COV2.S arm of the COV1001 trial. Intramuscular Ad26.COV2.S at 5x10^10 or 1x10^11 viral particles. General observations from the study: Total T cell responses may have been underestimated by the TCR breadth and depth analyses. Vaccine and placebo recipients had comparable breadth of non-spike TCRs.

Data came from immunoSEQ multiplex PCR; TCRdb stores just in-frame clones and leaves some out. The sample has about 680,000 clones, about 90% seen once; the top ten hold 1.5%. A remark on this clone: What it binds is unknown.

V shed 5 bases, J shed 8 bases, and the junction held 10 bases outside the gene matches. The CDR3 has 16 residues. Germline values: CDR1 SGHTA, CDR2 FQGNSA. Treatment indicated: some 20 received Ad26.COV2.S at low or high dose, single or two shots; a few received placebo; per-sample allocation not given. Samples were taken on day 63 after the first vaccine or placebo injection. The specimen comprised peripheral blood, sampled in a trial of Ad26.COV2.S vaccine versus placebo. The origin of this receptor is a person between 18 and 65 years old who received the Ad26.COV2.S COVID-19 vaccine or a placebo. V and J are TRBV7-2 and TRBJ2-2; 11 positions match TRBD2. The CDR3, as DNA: TGTGCCAGCAGCCGCAATAGCGGGGGGGCCTCGGGGGAGCTGTTTTTT. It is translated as CASSRNSGGASGELFF.